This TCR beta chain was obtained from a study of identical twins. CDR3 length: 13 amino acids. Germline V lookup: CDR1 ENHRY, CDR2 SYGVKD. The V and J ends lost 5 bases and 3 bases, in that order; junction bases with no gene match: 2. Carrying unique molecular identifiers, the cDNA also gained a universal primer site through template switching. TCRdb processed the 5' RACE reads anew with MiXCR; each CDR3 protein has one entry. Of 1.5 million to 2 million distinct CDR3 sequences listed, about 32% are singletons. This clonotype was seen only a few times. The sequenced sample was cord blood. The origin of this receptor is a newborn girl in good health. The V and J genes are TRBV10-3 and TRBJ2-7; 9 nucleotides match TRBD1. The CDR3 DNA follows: TGTGCCATCAGTCTGACAGGGGGCTACGAGCAGTACTTC. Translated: CAISLTGGYEQYF.